Here is one T cell receptor (beta chain) with its context. It lacks a known antigen. Qualities for individual bases were not recorded, and no much larger clone is one base off. The immunoSEQ Assay, a bias-controlled multiplex PCR, was used to amplify TCRbeta CDR3 regions from genomic DNA. The source study handled its data this way. Nucleated cell counts per sample were estimated from amplification of reference gene primers within the assay. To quantify the absolute abundance of each unique TCRbeta CDR3 rearrangement, sequence reads were collapsed and filtered. For each sample, productive Simpson clonality was calculated as the square root of Simpson's diversity index across productive rearrangements. TCRdb's version of the immuneACCESS table is confined to in-frame rearrangements and falls short of the full clone set. An unresolved V gene accounts for under half of the shortfall where checked; the remainder is of unknown origin. The D gene and trimming were derived from the DNA, and the V and J assignments and clone size from that table. The sample records roughly 330,000 clones, around 83% of which are singletons. 1% to 1.5% of the sample is taken by the ten largest.

Each collaborating institution followed its own protocols to collect whole blood in K2EDTA tubes. For TCRbeta analysis, collaborators shipped samples in one of three forms: frozen whole blood, isolated PBMCs, or DNA extracted from either of those sample types. This sample was included in a study of blood T cell repertoires in COVID-19 (TCRdb year 2020). Regarding the study in general: Collaborator samples came from the United States, Italy and Spain and covered acute and convalescent phases of COVID-19. The samples were drawn from two sources: the first 160 participants of the ongoing ImmuneRACE study, and fewer than 1,500 subjects contributed by 6 global collaborators. Nearly every sample came with metadata listing a de-identified subject ID, COVID-19 status, age in years and sex. Subjects who had been exposed to COVID-19, were actively infected with it, or had recovered from it provided the deeply sampled blood TCRbeta repertoires that made up the dataset. The repertoires were released in a freely available public database meant as a resource for research on the immune response to SARS-CoV-2. HLA class I and class II types, where available, came from metadata supplied by the sample provider rather than from assay-based typing. The material from the prospective study consisted of cDNA or gDNA derived from T cells, B-cell-depleted T cells, or PBMCs.

On the study overall, not on this receptor specifically: The quantity of clinical and demographic metadata differed by source and by participant and was supplied without curation.

V is cut back by 4 bases and J by 5 bases, with 8 bases in the junction unmatched. From cysteine to phenylalanine, the CDR3 is 15 amino acids long. CDR3 DNA is the only sequence kept; it has 45 bases, read in frame from the first base. For CDR1 and CDR2, the germline V gene (reference sequence) lists LNHDA and SQIVND. The sample taken for sequencing was peripheral blood. The sequence was obtained from a woman aged 45-65 years with acute or convalescent COVID-19. This sequence uses TRBV19 and TRBJ1-2; the central 9 bases match TRBD1. The DNA sequence is TGTGCCAGTAGTACGCGTTGGACAGGGGCTTATGGCTACACCTTC. Translated, this gives CASSTRWTGAYGYTF.